Sequencing of this T cell receptor beta chain was carried out in a study of spatial heterogeneity in lung cancer. Study-level background: As counted in raw reads, each unique TCR and UMI combination appeared more than ten times on average. Points from the study as a whole: Blood showed ubiquitous tumor TCRs more often at resection than at routine follow-up.

The germline V and J ends were trimmed by 2 bases and 6 bases, with 4 bases remaining between them. The CDR3 spans 12 residues. Germline V gene lookup returns CDR1 LNHNV and CDR2 YYDKDF (reference sequence). This clonotype was detected many times. The target antigen is unknown. The sample's time point: blood at routine non-recurrence follow-up after resection. Whole RNA from tumor, nontumor lung or frozen PBMC was sequenced unsorted. The library protocol tagged each TCR cDNA with a unique molecular identifier. TCRdb ran MiXCR on the 5' RACE reads and lists one entry per CDR3 protein. The sample lists tens of thousands of distinct CDR3 sequences; around 7% were seen once.

The specimen comprised PBMCs, sampled at follow-up. The chain combines TRBV15 with TRBJ2-2; D not resolved. This receptor was identified in a female donor with early-stage non-small cell lung cancer. The DNA of the CDR3 is TGTGCCACCAGCAGACCTCCCGGGGAGCTGTTTTTT. As protein: CATSRPPGELFF.